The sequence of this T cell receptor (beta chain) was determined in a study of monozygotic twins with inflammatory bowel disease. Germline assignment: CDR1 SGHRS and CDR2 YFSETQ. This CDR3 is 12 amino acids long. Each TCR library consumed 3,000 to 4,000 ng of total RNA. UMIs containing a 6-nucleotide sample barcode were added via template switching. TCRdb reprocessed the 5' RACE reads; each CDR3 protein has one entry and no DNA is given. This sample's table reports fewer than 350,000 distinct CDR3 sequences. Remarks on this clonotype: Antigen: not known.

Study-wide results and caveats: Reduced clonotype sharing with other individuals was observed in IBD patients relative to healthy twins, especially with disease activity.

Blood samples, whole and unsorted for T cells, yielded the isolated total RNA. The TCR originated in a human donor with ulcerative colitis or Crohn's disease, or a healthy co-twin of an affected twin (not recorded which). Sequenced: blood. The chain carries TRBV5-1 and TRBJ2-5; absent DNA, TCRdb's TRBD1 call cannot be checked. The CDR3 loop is CASGQGGETQYF.